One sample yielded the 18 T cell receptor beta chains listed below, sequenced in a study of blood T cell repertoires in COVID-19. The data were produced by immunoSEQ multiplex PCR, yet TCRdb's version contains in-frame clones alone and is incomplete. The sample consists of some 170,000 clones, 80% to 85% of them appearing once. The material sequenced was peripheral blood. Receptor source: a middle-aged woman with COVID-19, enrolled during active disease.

The DNA of the CDR3 is TGTGCCAGCAGCCAAGAATCGACAGAAGCCTACGAGCAGTACTTC. It is translated as CASSQESTEAYEQYF. This rearrangement joins TRBV4-2 to TRBJ2-7; tentative D call: TRBD1 (5 bases). V lost 0 bases and J lost 2, with 11 bases in between. CDR3 size: 15 residues. The germline CDR1 and CDR2 sequences are LGHNA and YNFKEQ.

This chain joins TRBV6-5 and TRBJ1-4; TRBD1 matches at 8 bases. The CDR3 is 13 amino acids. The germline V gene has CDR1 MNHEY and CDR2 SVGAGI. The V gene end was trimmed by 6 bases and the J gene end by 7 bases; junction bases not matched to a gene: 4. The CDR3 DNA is TGTGCCAGCAGCGGGGACAGGAGTGAAAAACTGTTTTTT. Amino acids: CASSGDRSEKLFF.

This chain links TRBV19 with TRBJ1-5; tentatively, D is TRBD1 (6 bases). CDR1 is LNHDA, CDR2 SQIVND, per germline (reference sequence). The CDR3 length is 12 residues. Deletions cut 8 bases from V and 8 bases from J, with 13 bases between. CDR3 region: CASRGGLKPQHF. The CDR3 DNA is TGTGCCAGTCGGGGGGGCTTGAAGCCCCAGCATTTT.

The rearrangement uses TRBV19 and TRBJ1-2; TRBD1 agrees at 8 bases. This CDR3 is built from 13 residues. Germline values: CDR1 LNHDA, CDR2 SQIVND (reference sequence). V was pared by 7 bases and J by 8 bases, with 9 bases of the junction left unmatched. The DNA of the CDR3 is TGTGCCAGTAAGATTGGACAGGGTGGCGGCTACACCTTC. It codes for CASKIGQGGGYTF.

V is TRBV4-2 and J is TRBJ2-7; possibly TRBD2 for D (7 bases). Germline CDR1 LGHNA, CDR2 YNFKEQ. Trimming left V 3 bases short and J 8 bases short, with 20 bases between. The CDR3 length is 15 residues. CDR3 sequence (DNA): TGTGCCAGCAGCCAGACGGGGGCTAGCGGAAGGAAGCAGTACTTC. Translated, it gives CASSQTGASGRKQYF.

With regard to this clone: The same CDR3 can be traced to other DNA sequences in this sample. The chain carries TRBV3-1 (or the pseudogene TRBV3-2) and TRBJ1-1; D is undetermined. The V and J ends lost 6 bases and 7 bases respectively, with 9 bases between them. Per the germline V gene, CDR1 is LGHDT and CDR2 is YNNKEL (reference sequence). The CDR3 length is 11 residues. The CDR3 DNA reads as TGTGCCAGCAGGGGCGGGAGTGAAGCTTTCTTT. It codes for CASRGGSEAFF.

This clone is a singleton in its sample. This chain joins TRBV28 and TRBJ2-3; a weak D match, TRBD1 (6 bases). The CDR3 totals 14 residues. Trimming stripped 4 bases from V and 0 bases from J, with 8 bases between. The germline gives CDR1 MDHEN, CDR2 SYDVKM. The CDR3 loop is CASSSGTSTDTQYF. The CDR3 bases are TGTGCCAGCAGTTCGGGGACAAGCACAGATACGCAGTATTTT. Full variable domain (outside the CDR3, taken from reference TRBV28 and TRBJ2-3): DVKVTQSSRYLVKRTGEKVFLECVQDMDHENMFWYRQDPGLGLRLIYFSYDVKMKEKGDIPEGYSVSREKKERFSLILESASTNQTSMYLCASSSGTSTDTQYFGPGTRLTVL.

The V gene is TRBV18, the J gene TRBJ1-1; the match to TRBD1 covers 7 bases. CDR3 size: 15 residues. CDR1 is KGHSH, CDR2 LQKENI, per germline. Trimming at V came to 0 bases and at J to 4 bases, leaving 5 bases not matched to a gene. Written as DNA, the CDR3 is TGTGCCAGCTCACCACCGACAGGGAGTCGCACTGAAGCTTTCTTT. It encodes CASSPPTGSRTEAFF. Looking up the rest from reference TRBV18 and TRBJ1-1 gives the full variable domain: NAGVMQNPRHLVRRRGQEARLRCSPMKGHSHVYWYRQLPEEGLKFMVYLQKENIIDESGMPKERFSAEFPKEGPSILRIQQVVRGDSAAYFCASSPPTGSRTEAFFGQGTRLTVV.

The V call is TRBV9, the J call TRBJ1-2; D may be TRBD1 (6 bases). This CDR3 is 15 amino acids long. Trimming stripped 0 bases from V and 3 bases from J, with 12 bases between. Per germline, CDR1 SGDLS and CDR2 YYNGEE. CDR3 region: CASSVVGARDYGYTF. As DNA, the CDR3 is TGTGCCAGCAGCGTAGTGGGGGCCAGGGACTATGGCTACACCTTC. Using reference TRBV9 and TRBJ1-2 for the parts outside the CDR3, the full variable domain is DSGVTQTPKHLITATGQRVTLRCSPRSGDLSVYWYQQSLDQGLQFLIQYYNGEERAKGNILERFSAQQFPDLHSELNLSSLELGDSALYFCASSVVGARDYGYTFGSGTRLTVV.

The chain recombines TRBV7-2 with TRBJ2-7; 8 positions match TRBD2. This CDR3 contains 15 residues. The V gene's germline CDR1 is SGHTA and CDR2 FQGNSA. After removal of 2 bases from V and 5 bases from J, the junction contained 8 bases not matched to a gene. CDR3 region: CASSLNSGGLNEQYF. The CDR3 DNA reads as TGTGCCAGCAGCTTAAACTCGGGGGGGCTCAACGAGCAGTACTTC.

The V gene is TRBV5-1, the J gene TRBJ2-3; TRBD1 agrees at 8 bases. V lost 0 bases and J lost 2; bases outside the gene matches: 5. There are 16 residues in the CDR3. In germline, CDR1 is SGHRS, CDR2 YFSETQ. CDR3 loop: CASSLAGGGPTDTQYF. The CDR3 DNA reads TGCGCCAGCAGCTTGGCAGGGGGCGGGCCCACAGATACGCAGTATTTT.

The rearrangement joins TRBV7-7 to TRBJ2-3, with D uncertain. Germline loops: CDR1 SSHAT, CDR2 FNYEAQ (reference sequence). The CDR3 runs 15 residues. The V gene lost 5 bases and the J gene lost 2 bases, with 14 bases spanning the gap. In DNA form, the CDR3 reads TGTGCCAGCAGCACAGCTGGGCATCCCACAGATACGCAGTATTTT. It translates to CASSTAGHPTDTQYF.

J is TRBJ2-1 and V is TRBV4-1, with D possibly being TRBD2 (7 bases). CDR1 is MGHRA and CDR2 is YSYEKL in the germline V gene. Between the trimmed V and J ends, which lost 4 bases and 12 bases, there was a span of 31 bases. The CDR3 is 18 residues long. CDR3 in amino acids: CASSRTGGGGGPILGQFF. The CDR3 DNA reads TGCGCCAGCAGCCGCACGGGTGGAGGCGGGGGCCCGATCCTTGGGCAGTTCTTC.

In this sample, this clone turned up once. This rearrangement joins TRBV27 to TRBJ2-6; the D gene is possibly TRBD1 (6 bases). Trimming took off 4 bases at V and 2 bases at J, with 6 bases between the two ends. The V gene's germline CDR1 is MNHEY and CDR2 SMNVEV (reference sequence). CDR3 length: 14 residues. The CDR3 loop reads CASSWTAGANVLTF. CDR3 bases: TGTGCCAGCAGTTGGACAGCTGGGGCCAACGTCCTGACTTTC.

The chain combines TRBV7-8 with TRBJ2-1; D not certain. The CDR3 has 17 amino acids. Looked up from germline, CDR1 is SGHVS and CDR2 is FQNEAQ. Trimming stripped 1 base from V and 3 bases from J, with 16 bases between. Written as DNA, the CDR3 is TGTGCCAGCAGCTTAGGCTTGGTGCGGCTCGGCTACAATGAGCAGTTCTTC. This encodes CASSLGLVRLGYNEQFF.

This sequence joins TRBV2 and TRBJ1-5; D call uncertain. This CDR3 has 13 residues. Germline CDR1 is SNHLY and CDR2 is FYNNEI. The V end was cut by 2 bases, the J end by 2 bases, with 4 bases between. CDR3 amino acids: CASSEHGNQPQHF. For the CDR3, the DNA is TGTGCCAGCAGTGAACATGGCAATCAGCCCCAGCATTTT.

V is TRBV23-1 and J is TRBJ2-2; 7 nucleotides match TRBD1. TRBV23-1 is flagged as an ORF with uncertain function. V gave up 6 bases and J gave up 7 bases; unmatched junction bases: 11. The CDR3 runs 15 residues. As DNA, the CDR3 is TGCGCCAGCAGCCGTCGGACAGGAGCCGGCGGGGAGCTGTTTTTT. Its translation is CASSRRTGAGGELFF.

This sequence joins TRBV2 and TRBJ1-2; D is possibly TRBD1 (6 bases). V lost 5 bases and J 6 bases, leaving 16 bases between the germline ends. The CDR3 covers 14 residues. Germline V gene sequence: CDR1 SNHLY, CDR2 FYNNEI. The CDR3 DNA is TGTGCCAGCAGTTTCGAACAGGGAGGGAATGGCTACACCTTC. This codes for CASSFEQGGNGYTF.